The 28 T cell receptor beta chains listed next were all sequenced from one sample in a study of early stage breast cancer tumors. Assay: immunoSEQ multiplex PCR; the TCRdb copy retains only in-frame clones and omits some. This sample has about 48,000 clones, with about 80% found just once. Specimen: blood. The receptors derive from a person aged 50 to 59 with breast cancer.

The V and J genes are TRBV7-2 and TRBJ2-1; 8 nucleotides line up with TRBD2. The V segment lost 5 bases and the J segment 3 bases; nucleotides outside the gene matches: 6. The length of the CDR3 is 15 residues. In germline, CDR1 is SGHTA, CDR2 FQGNSA. As DNA, the CDR3 is TGTGCCAGCAGCAGAACTAGCGGAGACTACAATGAGCAGTTCTTC. Its translation: CASSRTSGDYNEQFF. The complete variable domain, with remaining parts taken from reference TRBV7-2 and TRBJ2-1, reads GAGVSQSPSNKVTEKGKDVELRCDPISGHTALYWYRQSLGQGLEFLIYFQGNSAPDKSGLPSDRFSAERTGGSVSTLTIQRTQQEDSAVYLCASSRTSGDYNEQFFGPGTRLTVL.

This clone was seen only a few times. The rearrangement joins TRBV2 to TRBJ2-5, with D tentatively TRBD1 or TRBD2 (5 bases each). The CDR3 has 14 amino acids. Looked up from germline, CDR1 is SNHLY and CDR2 is FYNNEI. V was trimmed by 1 base and J by 1 base, leaving 7 bases between them. Written as DNA, the CDR3 is TGTGCCAGCAGTGAAGTCGGGGCCCAAGAGACCCAGTACTTC. This codes for CASSEVGAQETQYF.

The rearrangement links TRBV27 to TRBJ2-7; D possibly corresponds to TRBD1 (5 bases). CDR1 and CDR2 (germline): MNHEY, SMNVEV (reference sequence). V was trimmed by 6 bases and J by 2 bases, leaving 17 bases between them. The CDR3 is 15 amino acids. CDR3 sequence reads: CASRFGYPGTYEQYF. For the CDR3, the DNA is TGTGCCAGCAGATTTGGTTACCCAGGGACCTACGAGCAGTACTTC.

This chain links TRBV5-8 with TRBJ1-6; D might be TRBD1 (5 bases). This CDR3 has 12 amino acids. Looked up from germline, CDR1 is SGHTS and CDR2 is YDEGEE. Trimming removed 4 bases from V and 14 bases from J, with 13 bases in between. This CDR3 reads CASSIRVSTLHF. In DNA, the CDR3 is TGTGCCAGCAGCATCAGGGTTTCCACCCTCCACTTT.

CDR3 bases: TGCGCCAGCAGGGGGGCAGGGCTCACAGATACGCAGTATTTT. It yields the protein CASRGAGLTDTQYF. The J gene is TRBJ2-3, the V gene TRBV5-1; possible D gene TRBD1, 6 bases. The CDR3 is made up of 14 amino acids. Looked up from germline, CDR1 is SGHRS and CDR2 is YFSETQ. Trimming removed 5 bases at V and 2 bases at J, with 12 bases between.

This clone occurred a few times. Other DNA sequences in this specimen translate into the identical CDR3. V gene TRBV5-6 combines with J gene TRBJ1-2; no definite D call. V lost 0 bases and J lost 4, with 10 bases in between. CDR3 length: 14 amino acids. CDR1 and CDR2 from the germline V gene are SGHDT and YYEEEE. The CDR3: CASSLEGRSYGYTF. In DNA form, the CDR3 reads TGTGCCAGCAGCTTGGAGGGCAGATCCTATGGCTACACCTTC. The variable domain in full, completed from reference TRBV5-6 and TRBJ1-2, reads DAGVTQSPTHLIKTRGQQVTLRCSPKSGHDTVSWYQQALGQGPQFIFQYYEEEERQRGNFPDRFSGHQFPNYSSELNVNALLLGDSALYLCASSLEGRSYGYTFGSGTRLTVV.

This clone has just a few counts. V usage is TRBV9 and J usage is TRBJ2-3; 8 nucleotides align to TRBD1. V was clipped by 3 bases and J by 1 base; unmatched bases: 7. There are 16 residues in the CDR3. Per the germline V gene, CDR1 is SGDLS and CDR2 is YYNGEE. Here the CDR3 DNA reads TGTGCCAGCAGCGAGGCAGGGGGCGCGGGCACAGATACGCAGTATTTT. The encoded protein is CASSEAGGAGTDTQYF.

The chain carries TRBV7-9 and TRBJ1-2; possibly TRBD1 for D (5 bases). Per the germline V gene, CDR1 is SEHNR and CDR2 is FQNEAQ (reference sequence). V was clipped by 1 base and J by 8 bases, with 14 bases between them. The CDR3 has 14 amino acids. In DNA form, the CDR3 reads TGTGCCAGCAGCTTAGATCGCCAGGGTGACGGCTACACCTTC. It translates to CASSLDRQGDGYTF. The full variable domain, in which reference TRBV7-9 and TRBJ1-2 provide the parts outside the CDR3, is DTGVSQNPRHKITKRGQNVTFRCDPISEHNRLYWYRQTLGQGPEFLTYFQNEAQLEKSRLLSDRFSAERPKGSFSTLEIQRTEQGDSAMYLCASSLDRQGDGYTFGSGTRLTVV.

J is TRBJ1-2 and V is TRBV6-5; TRBD1 might be the D (6 bases). The V end was cut by 5 bases, the J end by 4 bases, with 17 bases between. This CDR3 region has 15 residues. Germline CDR1 is MNHEY and CDR2 is SVGAGI. The CDR3 DNA reads as TGTGCCAGCAGTCAGCGGGGCAGGGGACTCTATGGCTACACCTTC. Protein: CASSQRGRGLYGYTF.

V and J are TRBV7-9 and TRBJ1-1; D may be TRBD1 (5 bases). This CDR3 has 16 residues. Germline CDR1 and CDR2: SEHNR and FQNEAQ (reference sequence). V gave up 3 bases and J gave up 10 bases, with 24 bases separating them. CDR3 protein: CASSFLSGTKPTRAFF. CDR3 DNA: TGTGCCAGCAGCTTCCTCTCAGGGACGAAGCCCACCAGAGCTTTCTTT.

The J gene is TRBJ1-5, the V gene TRBV5-4; D gene unclear. With 3 bases removed from V and 4 bases from J, the gap between germline ends came to 5 bases. Germline V gene data show CDR1 as SGHNT and CDR2 as YYREEE (reference sequence). The CDR3 sequence is 12 residues long. CDR3 DNA: TGTGCCAGCAGCTCAGATAATCAGCCCCAGCATTTT. This sequence encodes CASSSDNQPQHF.

V usage is TRBV5-1 and J usage is TRBJ2-3; D ambiguous. CDR1 and CDR2 (germline): SGHRS, YFSETQ. The CDR3 contains 14 residues. Between the trimmed V and J ends, which lost 0 bases and 6 bases, there was a span of 11 bases. The CDR3 here is CASSLVGGADTQYF. CDR3 DNA sequence: TGCGCCAGCAGCTTGGTTGGCGGTGCGGATACGCAGTATTTT.

V gene TRBV7-9 combines with J gene TRBJ2-5; no firm D call. The CDR3 has 14 residues. Germline V gene sequence: CDR1 SEHNR, CDR2 FQNEAQ (reference sequence). The ends were cut back, 5 bases at V and 3 bases at J, with 13 bases in the middle. CDR3 bases: TGTGCCAGCAGCCCAAAGTCCAATAAAGAGACCCAGTACTTC. Translated, it gives CASSPKSNKETQYF.

The J gene is TRBJ1-2, the V gene TRBV7-2; the D gene is possibly TRBD1 (5 bases). Germline CDR1 SGHTA, CDR2 FQGNSA. Trimming removed 6 bases at V and 3 bases at J, with 14 bases between. The CDR3 sequence is 14 residues long. CDR3 sequence reads: CASSLTGLDYGYTF. The CDR3 nucleotides read TGTGCCAGCAGTTTAACAGGTTTGGACTATGGCTACACCTTC.

This chain joins TRBV7-9 and TRBJ2-3; D uncertain. The CDR3 extends over 14 amino acids. Between the trimmed V and J ends, which lost 5 bases and 2 bases, there was a span of 11 bases. Germline V gene lookup returns CDR1 SEHNR and CDR2 FQNEAQ (reference sequence). The CDR3 is CASSLTRNTDTQYF. The CDR3 DNA sequence: TGTGCCAGCAGCCTAACTCGGAACACAGATACGCAGTATTTT.

The chain has TRBV7-9 and TRBJ2-3; 7 nucleotides line up with TRBD2. The CDR3 has 13 residues. Trimming took 7 bases from V and 4 from J; bases not matched to a gene: 5. The germline CDR1 and CDR2 sequences are SEHNR and FQNEAQ (reference sequence). CDR3 in amino acids: CASTSSGSDTQYF. CDR3 sequence (DNA): TGTGCCAGCACCAGTAGCGGGTCAGATACGCAGTATTTT.

The CDR3 loop reads CASSPTGIGYEQYF. The CDR3 nucleotides are TGTGCCAGCAGCCCGACGGGGATAGGCTACGAGCAGTACTTC. The chain combines TRBV28 with TRBJ2-7, with D possibly TRBD2 on 5 matching bases. The germline V gene has CDR1 MDHEN and CDR2 SYDVKM. V lost 6 bases and J lost 3, with 15 bases in between. The length of the CDR3 is 14 residues.

V and J are TRBV6-1 and TRBJ2-3, with D unresolved. Looked up from germline, CDR1 is MNHNS and CDR2 is SASEGT. The V end was cut by 5 bases, the J end by 2 bases, with 5 bases between. The CDR3 consists of 12 residues. The CDR3 spells CASSRNTDTQYF. The CDR3 DNA follows: TGTGCCAGCAGTCGGAACACAGATACGCAGTATTTT.

This chain joins TRBV5-6 and TRBJ1-2; perhaps TRBD1 as D (5 bases). The CDR3 sequence is 12 residues long. Looked up from germline, CDR1 is SGHDT and CDR2 is YYEEEE. Trimming took 5 bases from V and 8 from J, leaving 13 bases between them. CDR3 sequence (DNA): TGTGCCAGCAGGCGGGACGTCGGGGGCTACACCTTC. This encodes CASRRDVGGYTF.

V usage is TRBV5-3 and J usage is TRBJ1-5; D is possibly TRBD1 (5 bases). TRBV5-3 has ORF status, its function being uncertain. This CDR3 comprises 14 residues. V lost 0 bases, J lost 8 bases, and 12 bases lay in between. The CDR3 spells CARSLGRGGKPQHF. The CDR3 DNA sequence: TGTGCCAGAAGCTTGGGAAGGGGAGGAAAGCCCCAGCATTTT.

The rearrangement joins TRBV7-9 to TRBJ1-4, with 7 bases aligning to TRBD1. The germline V gene has CDR1 SEHNR and CDR2 FQNEAQ (reference sequence). CDR3 length: 14 residues. The junction had 6 bases not matched to a gene; V was cut back by 6 bases and J by 5 bases. The chain's CDR3 is CASRGATGNEKLFF. The DNA for the CDR3 is TGTGCCAGCAGAGGCGCGACAGGGAATGAAAAACTGTTTTTT.

The rearrangement joins TRBV4-3 to TRBJ2-1, with a possible D match to TRBD2 (5 bases). CDR1 LGHNA and CDR2 YSLEER come from the germline V gene. Trimming stripped 0 bases from V and 0 bases from J, with 6 bases between. There are 15 residues in the CDR3. The CDR3 nucleotides read TGCGCCAGCAGCCAAGATGCGGGCTCCTACAATGAGCAGTTCTTC. Amino acid sequence: CASSQDAGSYNEQFF.

The chain is built from TRBV7-9 and TRBJ2-7; D is possibly TRBD2 (5 bases). V was shortened by 6 bases and J by 7 bases, with 10 bases between the two germline ends. Germline lookup yields CDR1 SEHNR and CDR2 FQNEAQ (reference sequence). The CDR3 extends over 11 amino acids. CDR3 bases: TGTGCCAGCAGTCATGGACTGGAGCAGTACTTC. It codes for CASSHGLEQYF. The full variable domain, completed using reference TRBV7-9 and TRBJ2-7, is DTGVSQNPRHKITKRGQNVTFRCDPISEHNRLYWYRQTLGQGPEFLTYFQNEAQLEKSRLLSDRFSAERPKGSFSTLEIQRTEQGDSAMYLCASSHGLEQYFGPGTRLTVT.

This chain uses TRBV4-3 with TRBJ2-2, with D possibly TRBD1 on 5 matching bases. Germline CDR1 is LGHNA and CDR2 is YSLEER. Trimming removed 1 base from V and 0 bases from J, with 12 bases in between. There are 17 residues in the CDR3. The CDR3: CASSQAQAGPNTGELFF. The CDR3 bases are TGCGCCAGCAGCCAAGCCCAGGCAGGGCCGAACACCGGGGAGCTGTTTTTT.

The V and J genes are TRBV18 and TRBJ2-5; unclear D gene. Trimming took 3 bases from V and 4 from J, leaving 6 bases between them. The germline gives CDR1 KGHSH, CDR2 LQKENI. The CDR3 covers 12 residues. The DNA of the CDR3 is TGTGCCAGCTCACCCACTACAGAGACCCAGTACTTC. Protein: CASSPTTETQYF.

The rearrangement uses TRBV7-2 and TRBJ2-3; no reliable D call. The germline gives CDR1 SGHTA, CDR2 FQGNSA. Trimming took off 3 bases at V and 0 bases at J, with 10 bases between the two ends. This CDR3 is built from 15 residues. The CDR3 protein is CASSFAWGSTDTQYF. The DNA for the CDR3 is TGTGCCAGCAGCTTTGCGTGGGGTAGCACAGATACGCAGTATTTT.

The chain has TRBV18 and TRBJ1-5; TRBD1 might be the D (6 bases). This CDR3 contains 15 residues. Germline V lookup: CDR1 KGHSH, CDR2 LQKENI. Deletions cut 2 bases from V and 6 bases from J, with 14 bases between. CDR3 loop: CASSPTGRGSQPQHF. DNA for the CDR3: TGTGCCAGCTCACCAACAGGGAGGGGCAGTCAGCCCCAGCATTTT.

With regard to this clone: Sequence at one end of the junction differs from germline and may be a read error. Other nucleotide sequences from this sample produce the same CDR3. The chain links TRBV7-7 to TRBJ2-5, with TRBD1 as a possible D gene (6 bases). The CDR3 consists of 14 residues. The V gene's germline CDR1 is SSHAT and CDR2 FNYEAQ (reference sequence). The DNA for the CDR3 is TGTGCTAGCAGCTTAGGGGGACCTCAAGAGACCCAGTACTTC. It codes for CASSLGGPQETQYF.